The 15 T cell receptor beta chains in this list originate from one sample, sequenced in a study of T-cell reconstitution after alpha-beta-depleted transplantation in children. Unique molecular identifiers tagged the TCRbeta library. TCRdb used MiXCR to reprocess the PCR reads, holding one entry per CDR3 protein. The sample consists of about 76,000 distinct CDR3 sequences, over 12% of them appearing once. Here the sequenced sample was PBMCs, mostly from graft donor cells, taken 180 days after TCRalphabeta/CD19-depleted stem cell transplant. These receptors were collected from a male patient aged 2 to 10 who had a stem cell transplant for acute lymphoblastic leukemia, so the T cells may come from the graft donor.

This clonotype has a handful of counts. The V call is TRBV28, the J call TRBJ2-3; no firm D call. This CDR3 is 15 amino acids long. CDR1 and CDR2 from the germline V gene are MDHEN and SYDVKM. Between the trimmed V and J ends, which lost 2 bases and 6 bases, there was a span of 15 bases. The CDR3 sequence: CASSLRAERSDTQYF. For the CDR3, the DNA is TGTGCCAGCAGTTTAAGGGCCGAACGGTCGGATACGCAGTATTTT.

This clonotype was seen more than once but under ten times. The missing conserved phenylalanine or tryptophan at the end of this CDR3 makes a read error likely. The chain couples TRBV9 to TRBJ2-7, with a tentative D call TRBD1 (6 bases). V was shortened by 0 bases and J by 3 bases, with 10 bases between the two germline ends. Germline CDR1 SGDLS, CDR2 YYNGEE. The CDR3 loop spans 14 amino acids. This CDR3 is CASSVGTDDYEQYH. The DNA of the CDR3 is TGTGCCAGCAGCGTAGGGACAGACGACTACGAGCAGTACCAC.

V gene TRBV4-3 combines with J gene TRBJ1-2; no firm D call. V lost 4 bases and J 7 bases, leaving 19 bases between the germline ends. The CDR3 is made up of 15 amino acids. Germline V lookup: CDR1 LGHNA, CDR2 YSLEER. The CDR3 reads CASSLDGKRSGGYTF. In DNA, the CDR3 is TGCGCCAGCAGCCTGGATGGAAAGAGATCGGGTGGCTACACCTTC.

Regarding this clonotype: A junction end diverges from the germline sequence, so it may reflect a read error. The rearrangement links TRBV28 to TRBJ2-5; D gene uncertain. Germline assignment: CDR1 MDHEN and CDR2 SYDVKM. This CDR3 is built from 14 residues. The CDR3 bases are TGTGCCAGCAGTCCCCTTCGCGGCCAACAGACCCAGTACTTC. It yields the protein CASSPLRGQQTQYF.

This clonotype was picked up a small number of times. The rearrangement joins TRBV27 to TRBJ1-1, with D tentatively TRBD1 (6 bases). Trimming left V 5 bases short and J 0 bases short, with 13 bases between. CDR1 is MNHEY and CDR2 is SMNVEV in the germline V gene (reference sequence). The CDR3 has 15 residues. The CDR3 DNA is TGTGCCAGCAGTCCTTTGGACAGATTGAACACTGAAGCTTTCTTT. Translated, it gives CASSPLDRLNTEAFF.

Only a few counts were recorded for this clonotype. The chain joins TRBV4-3 to TRBJ2-1, with TRBD1 as a possible D gene (6 bases). Germline V gene data show CDR1 as LGHNA and CDR2 as YSLEER. This CDR3 has 15 residues. V gave up 3 bases and J gave up 5 bases, with 14 bases separating them. CDR3 coding DNA: TGCGCCAGCAGCCAGGGACACGCACGAAACAATGAGCAGTTCTTC. Protein: CASSQGHARNNEQFF.

This clonotype is a singleton in its sample. The CDR3 nucleotides read TGCGCCAGCAGCCCGGGACTAGTCGTCAATGAGCAGTTCTTC. Amino acid sequence: CASSPGLVVNEQFF. This chain joins TRBV5-1 and TRBJ2-1; TRBD2 agrees at 8 bases. Unmatched junction bases numbered 6, after V lost 4 bases and J lost 6 bases. The CDR3 has 14 residues. CDR1 is SGHRS and CDR2 is YFSETQ in the germline V gene.

This sequence joins TRBV4-3 and TRBJ2-5; D is possibly TRBD1 (5 bases). The germline gives CDR1 LGHNA, CDR2 YSLEER. There are 14 residues in the CDR3. Trimming removed 0 bases at V and 5 bases at J, with 10 bases between. The CDR3 spells CASSQDSGYETQYF. CDR3 bases: TGCGCCAGCAGCCAAGACTCAGGGTACGAGACCCAGTACTTC.

V and J are TRBV20-1 and TRBJ2-2; 8 bases are shared with TRBD2. Germline CDR1 DFQATT, CDR2 SNEGSKA (reference sequence). The CDR3 covers 13 residues. J gave up 6 bases and V 6 bases, and 6 bases lay outside the gene matches. CDR3 loop: CSAPGLVAGELFF. In DNA, the CDR3 is TGCAGTGCCCCGGGACTAGTAGCCGGGGAGCTGTTTTTT.

The J gene is TRBJ1-4, the V gene TRBV7-2, with D perhaps TRBD1 (5 bases). The length of the CDR3 is 15 residues. V was cut by 5 bases and J by 8 bases, with 18 bases left in between. Looked up from germline, CDR1 is SGHTA and CDR2 is FQGNSA. The CDR3 DNA sequence: TGTGCCAGCAGCCTCCTTATGGGACGCTTCGAAAAACTGTTTTTT. Translation gives CASSLLMGRFEKLFF.

The gene calls are TRBV11-2 and TRBJ1-1, with 8 bases lining up with TRBD1. CDR3 length: 18 residues. J gave up 4 bases and V 1 base, and 14 bases lay outside the gene matches. Germline values: CDR1 SGHAT, CDR2 FQNNGV. Written as DNA, the CDR3 is TGTGCCAGCAGCTTAGGGTGGGACAGGAGGCCTGGGGGCACTGAAGCTTTCTTT. It encodes CASSLGWDRRPGGTEAFF.

This sequence joins TRBV12-3 or TRBV12-4 and TRBJ2-5; D is undetermined. The CDR3 spans 13 residues. V was clipped by 6 bases and J by 1 base, with 9 bases between them. CDR3 sequence: CASSLVAQETQYF. As DNA, the CDR3 is TGTGCCAGCAGCCTTGTGGCCCAAGAGACCCAGTACTTC.

In this sample, this clonotype turned up a few times. The chain carries TRBV28 and TRBJ2-5; the D call may be TRBD1 or TRBD2 (5 bases each). Germline V gene sequence: CDR1 MDHEN, CDR2 SYDVKM. V was clipped by 6 bases and J by 7 bases, with 21 bases between them. There are 15 residues in the CDR3. DNA for the CDR3: TGTGCCAGCAGCCGCCTGTGGGGGAAGCCGGGGACCCAGTACTTC. Its protein is CASSRLWGKPGTQYF.

This clonotype has more than one count but fewer than ten. V is TRBV7-2 and J is TRBJ2-7, with TRBD1 identical over 8 bases. In germline, CDR1 is SGHTA, CDR2 FQGNSA. V dropped 5 bases and J dropped 7; count of bases not matched to a gene: 7. This CDR3 has 13 residues. The CDR3 nucleotides read TGTGCCAGCAGCGCGGACAGGGACGGGGAGCAGTACTTC. Translation gives CASSADRDGEQYF.

This clonotype has a count of ten or more. This chain joins TRBV12-3 or TRBV12-4 and TRBJ2-2; D gene uncertain. This CDR3 comprises 12 residues. V shed 5 bases and J shed 8 bases, with 9 bases lying between them. The CDR3 nucleotides are TGTGCCAGCAGTCCGCTAGGGGGGGAGCTGTTTTTT. Residues: CASSPLGGELFF.